A selection of T cell receptor beta chains follows, all from one sample in a study of PD-1 blockade in classical Hodgkin lymphoma. Produced via immunoSEQ multiplex PCR; TCRdb's table is partial and in-frame only. The sample holds about 97,000 clones, around four fifths seen once. The sequences come from peripheral blood mononuclear cells (PBMCs), collected at baseline. Receptors originate from a human donor with classical Hodgkin lymphoma. CDR3s leave out the opening cysteine and the closing phenylalanine or tryptophan.

V gene | CDR3 protein
TRBV19 | ASSNRPSSTDTQY
TRBV5-1 | ASSLGGVSNEKLF
TRBV30 | AWSGLANGELF
TRBV5-6 | ASSLTARAYEQY
TRBV4-3 | ASSQVGQGTGTDTQY
TRBV15 | ATSGGLTYNEQF
TRBV30 | AWSVPGGLQETQY
TRBV2 | ASSADRGMDSPLH
TRBV7-3 | ASSPVVGDSYEQY
TRBV30 | AWSDGADTQY
TRBV10-1 | ASSGQEGYGYT
TRBV10-3 | AISDAASGLTGELF
TRBV7-3 | ASSSRVQETQY
TRBV14 | ASSLPLAGSNEQF
TRBV7-9 | ASSHRTGTNETQY
TRBV6-1 | ASTQGGHNFLTQY
TRBV11-2 | ASSREGQPQH
TRBV20-1 | SAPSQFEQY
TRBV6-5 | ASSLQGQNTEAF
TRBV9 | ASSVARGTGTYNEQF
TRBV5-1 | ASSIDKGYEKLF
TRBV9 | ASSLELGAYEQY
TRBV27 | ASSFVGDSPLH
TRBV7-9 | ASSLKLADTGELF
TRBV5-1 | ASSFPEGGTAKPYEQY
TRBV5-1 | ASSLDRPYEQY